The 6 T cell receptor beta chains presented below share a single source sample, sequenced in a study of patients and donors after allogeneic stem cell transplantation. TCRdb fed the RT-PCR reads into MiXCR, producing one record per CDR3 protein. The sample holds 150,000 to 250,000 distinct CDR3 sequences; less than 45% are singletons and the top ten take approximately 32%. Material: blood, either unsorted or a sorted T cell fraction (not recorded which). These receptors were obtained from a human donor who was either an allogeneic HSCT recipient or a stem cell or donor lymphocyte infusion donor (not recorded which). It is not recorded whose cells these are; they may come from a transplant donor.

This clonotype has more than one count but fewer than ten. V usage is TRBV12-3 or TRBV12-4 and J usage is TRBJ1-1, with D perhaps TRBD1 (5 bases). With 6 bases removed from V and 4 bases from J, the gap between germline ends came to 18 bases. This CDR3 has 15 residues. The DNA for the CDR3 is TGTGCCAGCAGCTCCCTCGAAAGGGGTGGCACTGAAGCTTTCTTT. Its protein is CASSSLERGGTEAFF.

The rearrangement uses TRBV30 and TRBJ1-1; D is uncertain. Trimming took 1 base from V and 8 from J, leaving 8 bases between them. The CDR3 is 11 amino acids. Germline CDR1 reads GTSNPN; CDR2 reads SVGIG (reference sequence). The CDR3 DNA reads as TGTGCCTGGAGTGCCCTGGGGGAAGCTTTCTTT. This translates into CAWSALGEAFF.

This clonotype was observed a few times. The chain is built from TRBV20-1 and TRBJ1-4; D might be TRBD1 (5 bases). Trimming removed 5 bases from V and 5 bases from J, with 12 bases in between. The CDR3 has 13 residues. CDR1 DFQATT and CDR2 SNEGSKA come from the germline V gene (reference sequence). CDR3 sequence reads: CSAHRDLNEKLFF. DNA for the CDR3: TGCAGTGCTCACCGGGACCTCAATGAAAAACTGTTTTTT.

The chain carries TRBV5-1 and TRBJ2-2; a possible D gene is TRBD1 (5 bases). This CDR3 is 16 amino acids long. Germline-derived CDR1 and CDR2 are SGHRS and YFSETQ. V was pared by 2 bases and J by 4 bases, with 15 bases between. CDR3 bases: TGCGCCAGCAGCTTCGAAGGGATTACAGGCACCGGGGAGCTGTTTTTT. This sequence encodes CASSFEGITGTGELFF.

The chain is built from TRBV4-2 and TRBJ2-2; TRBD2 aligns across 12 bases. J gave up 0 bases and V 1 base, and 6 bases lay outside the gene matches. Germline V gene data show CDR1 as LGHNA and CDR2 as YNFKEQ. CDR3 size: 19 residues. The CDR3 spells CASSQALAGGDPNTGELFF. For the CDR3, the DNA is TGTGCCAGCAGCCAAGCTCTAGCGGGAGGGGACCCGAACACCGGGGAGCTGTTTTTT.

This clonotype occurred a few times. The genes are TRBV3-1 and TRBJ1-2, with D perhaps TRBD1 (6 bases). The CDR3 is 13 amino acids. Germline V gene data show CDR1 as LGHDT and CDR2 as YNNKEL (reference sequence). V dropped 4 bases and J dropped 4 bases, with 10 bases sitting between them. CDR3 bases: TGTGCCAGCAGCCCCCGGGACACCTATGGCTACACCTTC. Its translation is CASSPRDTYGYTF.